Presented here are 23 T cell receptor beta chains from one specimen sequenced in a study of blood T cell repertoires in COVID-19. This table comes from immunoSEQ multiplex PCR, and its TCRdb copy is limited to in-frame clones, with some not included. The table has 200,000 or so clones, about 88% seen once. The specimen was peripheral blood. The origin of the receptors is an older man with active or convalescent COVID-19.

The rearrangement uses TRBV5-1 and TRBJ2-1, with 8 bases matching TRBD1. Germline CDR1 reads SGHRS; CDR2 reads YFSETQ. Losses at the gene ends were 5 bases for V and 7 bases for J; bases not matched to a gene: 11. The CDR3 spans 15 residues. The CDR3 DNA reads TGCGCCAGCAGGTTGAGTGACTGGACAGGGAATGAGCAGTTCTTC. Residues: CASRLSDWTGNEQFF.

CDR3 sequence (DNA): TGCGCCAGCAGTCACCGGGACACCCACACAGATACGCAGTATTTT. Its protein product is CASSHRDTHTDTQYF. J is TRBJ2-3 and V is TRBV5-1; a possible D gene is TRBD1 (6 bases). CDR3 length equals 15 residues. V gave up 5 bases and J gave up 2 bases, with 15 bases separating them. Germline V lookup: CDR1 SGHRS, CDR2 YFSETQ.

This clone was found once. The chain joins TRBV28 to TRBJ2-7, with D unclear. V dropped 4 bases and J dropped 4 bases, with 5 bases sitting between them. Per the germline V gene, CDR1 is MDHEN and CDR2 is SYDVKM. The CDR3 extends over 11 amino acids. The CDR3, as DNA: TGTGCCAGCAGTTCTAGGTACGAGCAGTACTTC. Translated: CASSSRYEQYF.

This clone was seen a few times. The V and J genes are TRBV5-6 and TRBJ2-7; unclear D gene. The CDR3 spans 13 residues. V dropped 0 bases and J dropped 2 bases, with 6 bases sitting between them. Germline assignment: CDR1 SGHDT and CDR2 YYEEEE. CDR3: CASSLDSTYEQYF. For the CDR3, the DNA is TGTGCCAGCAGCTTGGACAGTACCTACGAGCAGTACTTC. Full variable domain (outside the CDR3, taken from reference TRBV5-6 and TRBJ2-7): DAGVTQSPTHLIKTRGQQVTLRCSPKSGHDTVSWYQQALGQGPQFIFQYYEEEERQRGNFPDRFSGHQFPNYSSELNVNALLLGDSALYLCASSLDSTYEQYFGPGTRLTVT.

The rearrangement links TRBV19 to TRBJ1-2; 7 positions agree with TRBD1. CDR3 length equals 14 residues. Germline lookup yields CDR1 LNHDA and CDR2 SQIVND (reference sequence). V was pared by 7 bases and J by 6 bases, with 11 bases of the junction left unmatched. The CDR3 sequence is CASTNPDRVHGYTF. CDR3 sequence (DNA): TGTGCCAGTACAAACCCCGACAGGGTCCATGGCTACACCTTC.

The chain has TRBV10-1 and TRBJ2-1; 10 bases align to TRBD1. CDR3 length: 15 residues. Germline lookup yields CDR1 WNHNN and CDR2 SYGVQD (reference sequence). After removal of 6 bases from V and 3 bases from J, the junction contained 5 bases not matched to a gene. For the CDR3, the DNA is TGCGCCAGCAGGTCCGGGACAGGGGTCTACAATGAGCAGTTCTTC. Translation gives CASRSGTGVYNEQFF.

V usage is TRBV21-1 and J usage is TRBJ1-4; TRBD1 is taken as the D call from the table, unchecked against the DNA. TRBV21-1 is shown as a pseudogene. The CDR3 spans 16 residues. The CDR3 nucleotides are TGTGCCAGCAGCAAAGTTGAAGCAGGGGGTGGTGAAAAACTGTTTTTT. It encodes CASSKVEAGGGEKLFF.

V is TRBV30 and J is TRBJ2-7, with 8 nucleotides matching TRBD1. J gave up 2 bases and V 4 bases, and 7 bases lay outside the gene matches. The CDR3 runs 14 residues. Per the germline V gene, CDR1 is GTSNPN and CDR2 is SVGIG (reference sequence). The CDR3 DNA is TGTGCCTGGAAGAGGGGGACAGGTCCCTACGAGCAGTACTTC. Its translation: CAWKRGTGPYEQYF.

J is TRBJ1-6 and V is TRBV7-2; tentatively, D is TRBD1 (5 bases). Germline lookup yields CDR1 SGHTA and CDR2 FQGNSA. There are 14 residues in the CDR3. V lost 8 bases and J 0 bases, leaving 8 bases between the germline ends. The CDR3 region has the DNA TGTGCCAGCCACCAGGGCTCCTATAATTCACCCCTCCACTTT. It specifies CASHQGSYNSPLHF.

The chain combines TRBV2 with TRBJ1-2, with 7 nucleotides matching TRBD1. V shed 6 bases and J 6 bases; nucleotides not matched to a gene: 7. Germline V CDR1 and CDR2: SNHLY, FYNNEI. The CDR3 runs to 13 residues. This chain's CDR3 is CASSADREHGYTF. The CDR3, as DNA: TGTGCCAGCAGCGCCGACAGGGAGCATGGCTACACCTTC.

The gene calls are TRBV6-2 or TRBV6-3 and TRBJ1-2; D gene ambiguous. Germline values: CDR1 MNHEY, CDR2 SVGEGT. Deletions cut 2 bases from V and 5 bases from J, with 15 bases between. The length of the CDR3 is 15 residues. The CDR3 spells CASSYGGQRAYGYTF. CDR3 sequence (DNA): TGTGCCAGCAGTTACGGCGGGCAGAGAGCATATGGCTACACCTTC.

This clone appeared a single time. V usage is TRBV5-6 and J usage is TRBJ1-2; D gene ambiguous. Germline CDR1 is SGHDT and CDR2 is YYEEEE. The CDR3 is made up of 13 amino acids. V was clipped by 4 bases and J by 4 bases, with 11 bases between them. The CDR3 reads CASSPPGSYGYTF. DNA of the CDR3: TGTGCCAGCAGCCCACCCGGGTCCTATGGCTACACCTTC. Supplemented by reference TRBV5-6 and TRBJ1-2, the full variable domain reads DAGVTQSPTHLIKTRGQQVTLRCSPKSGHDTVSWYQQALGQGPQFIFQYYEEEERQRGNFPDRFSGHQFPNYSSELNVNALLLGDSALYLCASSPPGSYGYTFGSGTRLTVV.

The chain combines TRBV6-5 with TRBJ2-1, with 8 bases matching TRBD2. CDR1 and CDR2 (germline): MNHEY, SVGAGI. V lost 6 bases to trimming and J lost 3 bases; unmatched junction nucleotides: 7. This CDR3 is 15 amino acids long. This chain's CDR3 is CASRPSGRGYNEQFF. For the CDR3, the DNA is TGTGCCAGCAGGCCCAGCGGGAGAGGCTACAATGAGCAGTTCTTC.

The chain employs TRBV4-3 and TRBJ2-1; 9 nucleotides match TRBD2. The CDR3 has 19 residues. The J segment lost 3 bases and the V segment lost 0 bases, leaving 12 bases of the junction unmatched. In germline, CDR1 is LGHNA, CDR2 YSLEER. Here the CDR3 DNA reads TGCGCCAGCAGCCAAGATTCTACCCTAGCGGGATACTACTACAATGAGCAGTTCTTC. Its protein product is CASSQDSTLAGYYYNEQFF.

The rearrangement uses TRBV19 and TRBJ2-7; TRBD1 matches 7 bases. Germline V gene lookup returns CDR1 LNHDA and CDR2 SQIVND (reference sequence). Trimming at V came to 3 bases and at J to 1 base, leaving 3 bases not matched to a gene. The CDR3 totals 14 residues. The CDR3, as DNA: TGTGCCAGTAGTATTACAGGGGCTTCCTACGAGCAGTACTTC. Its translation is CASSITGASYEQYF.

The chain employs TRBV4-3 and TRBJ1-2; 9 bases match TRBD1. CDR1 and CDR2 from the germline V gene are LGHNA and YSLEER. V lost 5 bases, J lost 8 bases, and 9 bases stayed unmatched. CDR3 length: 14 amino acids. The CDR3 reads CASSNVGQGGGYTF. CDR3 sequence (DNA): TGCGCCAGCAGCAATGTGGGACAGGGTGGAGGCTACACCTTC.

The chain has TRBV7-9 and TRBJ2-5, with a tentative D call TRBD2 (7 bases). V was cut by 5 bases and J by 5 bases, with 12 bases left in between. Germline CDR1 is SEHNR and CDR2 is FQNEAQ (reference sequence). CDR3 size: 13 residues. DNA of the CDR3: TGTGCCAGCAGCGGGGGGGGCCGCGAGACCCAGTACTTC. This codes for CASSGGGRETQYF.

This clone occurred a few times. The genes are TRBV6-5 and TRBJ2-5; D might be TRBD1 (6 bases). CDR3 length equals 12 residues. The V gene's germline CDR1 is MNHEY and CDR2 SVGAGI. Trimming left V 6 bases short and J 6 bases short, with 11 bases between. CDR3: CASRQGIKTQYF. The CDR3 coding sequence is TGTGCCAGCAGACAGGGCATAAAGACCCAGTACTTC.

The CDR3 region has the DNA TGTGCCAGTAGAGGACAGGGGGAGAGCTATGGCTACACCTTC. Protein product: CASRGQGESYGYTF. The rearrangement joins TRBV19 to TRBJ1-2, with 10 nucleotides matching TRBD1. Germline lookup yields CDR1 LNHDA and CDR2 SQIVND (reference sequence). The CDR3 is made up of 14 amino acids. V dropped 6 bases and J dropped 4; count of bases not matched to a gene: 5.

Only one count was recorded for this clone. The chain links TRBV24-1 to TRBJ2-1, with TRBD1 as a possible D gene (6 bases). V lost 4 bases and J 12 bases, leaving 18 bases between the germline ends. The germline CDR1 and CDR2 sequences are KGHDR and SFDVKD. This CDR3 has 14 amino acids. CDR3 loop: CATSDPGQREAQFF. The CDR3 DNA follows: TGTGCCACCAGTGACCCCGGACAGCGCGAGGCGCAGTTCTTC.

This clone came up a few times. The J gene is TRBJ1-2, the V gene TRBV19; D gene uncertain. Germline V gene data show CDR1 as LNHDA and CDR2 as SQIVND (reference sequence). This CDR3 has 14 amino acids. With 6 bases removed from V and 4 bases from J, the gap between germline ends came to 15 bases. The CDR3 region is CASSMVQMAYGYTF. CDR3 DNA: TGTGCCAGTAGCATGGTACAGATGGCCTATGGCTACACCTTC.

The chain joins TRBV7-8 to TRBJ1-6; D not certain. V was pared by 4 bases and J by 9 bases, with 16 bases between. The germline CDR1 and CDR2 sequences are SGHVS and FQNEAQ. This CDR3 contains 15 residues. CDR3: CASSSGVGGISPLHF. The CDR3 nucleotides are TGTGCCAGCAGCTCCGGGGTGGGAGGGATTTCACCCCTCCACTTT.

The chain combines TRBV28 with TRBJ2-1; D gene ambiguous. Germline loops: CDR1 MDHEN, CDR2 SYDVKM. This CDR3 comprises 14 residues. V was cut by 1 base and J by 9 bases, with 13 bases left in between. This chain's CDR3 is CASSLSMSGGEQFF. The CDR3 DNA follows: TGTGCCAGCAGTTTATCGATGTCCGGCGGTGAGCAGTTCTTC.